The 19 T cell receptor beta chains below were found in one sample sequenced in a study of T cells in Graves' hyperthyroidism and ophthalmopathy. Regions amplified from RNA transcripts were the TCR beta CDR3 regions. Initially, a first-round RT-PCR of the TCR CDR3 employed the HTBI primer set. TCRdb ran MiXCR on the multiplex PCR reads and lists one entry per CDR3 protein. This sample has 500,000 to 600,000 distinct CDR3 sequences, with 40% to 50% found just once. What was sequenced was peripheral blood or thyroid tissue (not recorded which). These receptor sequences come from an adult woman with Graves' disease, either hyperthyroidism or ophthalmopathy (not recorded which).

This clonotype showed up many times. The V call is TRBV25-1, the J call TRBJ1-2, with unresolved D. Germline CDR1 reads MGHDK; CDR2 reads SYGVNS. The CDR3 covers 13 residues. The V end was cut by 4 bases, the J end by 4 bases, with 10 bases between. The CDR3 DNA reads TGTGCCAGCAGTGGGCCCACAGCCTATGGCTACACCTTC. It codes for CASSGPTAYGYTF.

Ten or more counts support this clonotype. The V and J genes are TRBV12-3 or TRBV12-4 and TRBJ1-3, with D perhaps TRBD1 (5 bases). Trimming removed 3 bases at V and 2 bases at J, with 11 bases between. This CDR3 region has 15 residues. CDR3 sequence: CASSFGADTGNTIYF. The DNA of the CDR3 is TGTGCCAGCAGTTTCGGGGCAGACACTGGAAACACCATATATTTT.

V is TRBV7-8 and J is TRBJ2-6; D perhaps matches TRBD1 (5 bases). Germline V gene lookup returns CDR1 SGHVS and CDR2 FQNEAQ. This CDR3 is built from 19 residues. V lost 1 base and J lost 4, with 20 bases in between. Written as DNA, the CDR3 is TGTGCCAGCAGCTTAGACTACACAGGTCACGCAGGGGGGGCCAACGTCCTGACTTTC. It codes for CASSLDYTGHAGGANVLTF.

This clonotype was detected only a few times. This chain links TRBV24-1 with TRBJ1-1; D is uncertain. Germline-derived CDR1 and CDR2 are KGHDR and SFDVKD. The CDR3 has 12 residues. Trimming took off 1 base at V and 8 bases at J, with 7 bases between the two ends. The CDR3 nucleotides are TGTGCCACCAGTGATTTTAAAGGGGAAGCTTTCTTT. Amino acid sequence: CATSDFKGEAFF.

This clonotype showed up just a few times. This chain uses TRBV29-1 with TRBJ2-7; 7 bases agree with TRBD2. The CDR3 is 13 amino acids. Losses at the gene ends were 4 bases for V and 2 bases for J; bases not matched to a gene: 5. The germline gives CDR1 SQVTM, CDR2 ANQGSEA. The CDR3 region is CSVGAGVTYEQYF. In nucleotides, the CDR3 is TGCAGCGTTGGGGCGGGAGTAACCTACGAGCAGTACTTC.

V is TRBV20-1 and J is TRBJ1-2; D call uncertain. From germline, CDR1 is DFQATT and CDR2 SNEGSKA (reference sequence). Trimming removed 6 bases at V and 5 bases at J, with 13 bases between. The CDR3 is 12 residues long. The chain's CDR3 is CSATGPTYGYTF. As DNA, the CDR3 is TGCAGTGCAACCGGGCCGACTTATGGCTACACCTTC.

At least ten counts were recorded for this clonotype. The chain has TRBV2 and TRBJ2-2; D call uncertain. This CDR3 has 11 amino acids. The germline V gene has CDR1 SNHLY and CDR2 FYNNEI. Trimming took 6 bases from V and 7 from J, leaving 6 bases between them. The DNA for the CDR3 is TGTGCCAGCAGGGACCTCGGGGAGCTGTTTTTT. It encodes CASRDLGELFF. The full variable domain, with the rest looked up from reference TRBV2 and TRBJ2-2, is EPEVTQTPSHQVTQMGQEVILRCVPISNHLYFYWYRQILGQKVEFLVSFYNNEISEKSEIFDDQFSVERPDGSNFTLKIRSTKLEDSAMYFCASRDLGELFFGEGSRLTVL.

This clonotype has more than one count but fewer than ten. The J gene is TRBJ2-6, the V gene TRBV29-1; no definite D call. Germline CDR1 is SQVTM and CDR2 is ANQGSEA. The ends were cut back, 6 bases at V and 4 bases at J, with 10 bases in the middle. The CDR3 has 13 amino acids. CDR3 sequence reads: CSVGNQGANVLTF. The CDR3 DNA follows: TGCAGCGTAGGGAACCAGGGGGCCAACGTCCTGACTTTC.

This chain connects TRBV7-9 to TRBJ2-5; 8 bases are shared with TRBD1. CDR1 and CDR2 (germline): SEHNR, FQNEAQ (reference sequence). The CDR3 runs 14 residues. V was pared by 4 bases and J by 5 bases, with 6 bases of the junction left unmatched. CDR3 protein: CASSSRQGYETQYF. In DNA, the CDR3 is TGTGCCAGCAGCTCCCGACAGGGGTACGAGACCCAGTACTTC.

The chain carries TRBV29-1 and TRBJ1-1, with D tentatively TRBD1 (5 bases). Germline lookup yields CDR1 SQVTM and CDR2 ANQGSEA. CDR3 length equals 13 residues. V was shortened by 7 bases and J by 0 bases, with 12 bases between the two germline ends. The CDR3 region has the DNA TGCAGCGCCTGGACACGAATGAACACTGAAGCTTTCTTT. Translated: CSAWTRMNTEAFF.

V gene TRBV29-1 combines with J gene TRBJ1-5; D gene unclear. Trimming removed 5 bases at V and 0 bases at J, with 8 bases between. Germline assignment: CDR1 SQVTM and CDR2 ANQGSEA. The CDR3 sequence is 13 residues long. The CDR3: CSVCQSSNQPQHF. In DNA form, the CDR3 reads TGCAGCGTTTGTCAGAGTAGCAATCAGCCCCAGCATTTT. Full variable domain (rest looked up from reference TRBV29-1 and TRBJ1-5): SAVISQKPSRDICQRGTSLTIQCQVDSQVTMMFWYRQQPGQSLTLIATANQGSEATYESGFVIDKFPISRPNLTFSTLTVSNMSPEDSSIYLCSVCQSSNQPQHFGDGTRLSIL.

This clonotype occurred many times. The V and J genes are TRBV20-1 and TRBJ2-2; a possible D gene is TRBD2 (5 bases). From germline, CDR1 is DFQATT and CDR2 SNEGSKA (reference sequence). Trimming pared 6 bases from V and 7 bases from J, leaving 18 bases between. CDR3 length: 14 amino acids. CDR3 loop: CSALTGTRGGELFF. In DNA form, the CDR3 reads TGCAGTGCCCTCACTGGAACCCGGGGCGGGGAGCTGTTTTTT.

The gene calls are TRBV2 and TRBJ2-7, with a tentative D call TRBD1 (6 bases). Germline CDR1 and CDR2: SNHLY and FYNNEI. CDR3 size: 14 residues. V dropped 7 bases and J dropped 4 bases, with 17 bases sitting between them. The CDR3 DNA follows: TGTGCCAGCAAAACTGGATGGACAGTGTACGAGCAGTACTTC. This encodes CASKTGWTVYEQYF.

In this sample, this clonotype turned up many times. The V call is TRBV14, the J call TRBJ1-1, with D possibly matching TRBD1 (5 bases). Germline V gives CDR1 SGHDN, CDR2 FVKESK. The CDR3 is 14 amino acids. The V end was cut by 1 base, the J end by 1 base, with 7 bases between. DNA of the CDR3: TGTGCCAGCAGCCAAGCCAGGGAGAACACTGAAGCTTTCTTT. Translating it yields CASSQARENTEAFF.

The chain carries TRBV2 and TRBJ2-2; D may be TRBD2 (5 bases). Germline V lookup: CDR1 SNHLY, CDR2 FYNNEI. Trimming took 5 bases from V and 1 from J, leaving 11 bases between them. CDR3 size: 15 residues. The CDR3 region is CASSKSGMNTGELFF. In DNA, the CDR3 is TGTGCCAGCAGTAAATCGGGGATGAACACCGGGGAGCTGTTTTTT. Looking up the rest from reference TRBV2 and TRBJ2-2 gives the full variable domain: EPEVTQTPSHQVTQMGQEVILRCVPISNHLYFYWYRQILGQKVEFLVSFYNNEISEKSEIFDDQFSVERPDGSNFTLKIRSTKLEDSAMYFCASSKSGMNTGELFFGEGSRLTVL.

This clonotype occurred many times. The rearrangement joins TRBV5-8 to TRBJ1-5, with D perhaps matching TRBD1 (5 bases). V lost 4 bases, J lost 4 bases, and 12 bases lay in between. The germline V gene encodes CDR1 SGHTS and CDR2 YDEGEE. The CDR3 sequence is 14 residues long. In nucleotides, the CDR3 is TGTGCCAGCAGCCTCCCACAGGCGAATCAGCCCCAGCATTTT. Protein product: CASSLPQANQPQHF.

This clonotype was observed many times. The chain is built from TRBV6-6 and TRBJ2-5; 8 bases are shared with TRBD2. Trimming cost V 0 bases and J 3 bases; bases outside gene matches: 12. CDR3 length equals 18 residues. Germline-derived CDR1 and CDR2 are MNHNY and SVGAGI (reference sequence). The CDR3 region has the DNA TGTGCCAGCAGTTACTCGATTTCGGGAGGGTCCTCTAAAGAGACCCAGTACTTC. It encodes CASSYSISGGSSKETQYF.

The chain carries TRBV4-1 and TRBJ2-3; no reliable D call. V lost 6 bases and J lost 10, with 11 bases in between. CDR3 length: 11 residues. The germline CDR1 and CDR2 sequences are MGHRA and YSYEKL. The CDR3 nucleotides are TGCGCCAGCAGTCCCCGACCCGCGCAGTATTTT. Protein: CASSPRPAQYF.

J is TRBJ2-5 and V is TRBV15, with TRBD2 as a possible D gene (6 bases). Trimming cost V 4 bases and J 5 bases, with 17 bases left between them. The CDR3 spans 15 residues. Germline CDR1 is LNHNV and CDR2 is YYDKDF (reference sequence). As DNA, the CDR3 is TGTGCCACCAGCACCACCCTGGGACTGGAGGAGACCCAGTACTTC. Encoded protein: CATSTTLGLEETQYF.